Each of the 25 T cell receptor beta chains below was sequenced from the same sample in a study of T-cell memory formation after mild COVID-19 (dated by TCRdb to the early 2020s). Library preparation was by 5' RACE. TCRdb shows the sequencer as Illumina NovaSeq 6000. In TCRdb, the public reads were trimmed at Q25 with fastp and aligned with MiXCR, with productive beta chains retained. A single entry per CDR3 protein holds the most common genes and DNA from its merged rows. This sample lists 470,000 or so distinct CDR3 sequences; about 20% were detected once. Of the sample, 9% to 15% is held by the ten largest clones. Material: PBMCs or a T cell subset sorted from them (not recorded which). The source is an adult woman who had mild COVID-19 (a few samples of this study predate the infection). The sample titles of this study are shuffled in the database, so cell type and time point are left out; the donor was told from shared clones.

This sequence joins TRBV12-3 or TRBV12-4 and TRBJ1-2, with a tentative D call TRBD1 (5 bases). V was trimmed by 2 bases and J by 7 bases, leaving 14 bases between them. The CDR3 is 14 amino acids. The CDR3 nucleotides read TGTGCCAGCAGTTTACAGGGTCGTAATAGTGGCTACACCTTC. Translation: CASSLQGRNSGYTF.

This chain links TRBV20-1 with TRBJ2-1, with no clear D. V was shortened by 7 bases and J by 8 bases, with 12 bases between the two germline ends. There are 11 residues in the CDR3. Germline V gives CDR1 DFQATT, CDR2 SNEGSKA (reference sequence). The CDR3 sequence: CSGYWPDEQFF. CDR3 in DNA: TGCAGTGGTTATTGGCCTGATGAGCAGTTCTTC.

The rearrangement joins TRBV4-1 to TRBJ1-5; D unclear. Germline V gene data show CDR1 as MGHRA and CDR2 as YSYEKL. The V end lost 0 bases, the J end lost 1 base, and 16 bases lay between the germline ends. The CDR3 runs to 18 residues. In nucleotides, the CDR3 is TGCGCCAGCAGCCAAGAGTGGATAGGGAGGGCAAGCAATCAGCCCCAGCATTTT. It yields the protein CASSQEWIGRASNQPQHF.

V and J are TRBV10-3 and TRBJ2-7, with D hard to call. The V and J ends lost 3 bases and 0 bases respectively, with 9 bases between them. The CDR3 has 14 amino acids. The germline gives CDR1 ENHRY, CDR2 SYGVKD. The CDR3 loop reads CAISDGDFSYEQYF. For the CDR3, the DNA is TGTGCCATCAGTGATGGGGATTTCTCCTACGAGCAGTACTTC.

The chain has TRBV6-5 and TRBJ1-6; D unresolved. V dropped 5 bases and J dropped 7 bases, with 15 bases sitting between them. The CDR3 runs 15 residues. Germline V gene data show CDR1 as MNHEY and CDR2 as SVGAGI. In nucleotides, the CDR3 is TGTGCCAGCAGTCCCGCCGGACGGACCAATTCACCCCTCCACTTT. It codes for CASSPAGRTNSPLHF.

The genes are TRBV20-1 and TRBJ2-1; D perhaps matches TRBD2 (6 bases). The V gene's germline CDR1 is DFQATT and CDR2 SNEGSKA (reference sequence). The CDR3 is 15 amino acids. The V end was cut by 6 bases, the J end by 3 bases, with 18 bases between. CDR3 sequence (DNA): TGCAGTGCCCCCAAATTGGCGGGGTTCTACAATGAGCAGTTCTTC. Its translation: CSAPKLAGFYNEQFF.

In its sample, this clonotype was seen a few times. The V and J genes are TRBV10-3 and TRBJ1-2, with no clear D. This CDR3 is 12 amino acids long. V was cut by 4 bases and J by 5 bases, with 8 bases left in between. Germline values: CDR1 ENHRY, CDR2 SYGVKD. The CDR3 bases are TGTGCCATCAGTGGGGCTTTATATGGCTACACCTTC. Its translation is CAISGALYGYTF.

The V call is TRBV6-5, the J call TRBJ2-1; 9 nucleotides agree with TRBD2. The V and J ends lost 8 bases and 8 bases, in that order; junction bases with no gene match: 7. The CDR3 spans 13 residues. Per germline, CDR1 MNHEY and CDR2 SVGAGI. The CDR3 sequence: CASQRAGGDEQFF. DNA for the CDR3: TGTGCCAGCCAAAGGGCGGGAGGGGATGAGCAGTTCTTC.

This clonotype was seen only a few times. This rearrangement joins TRBV9 to TRBJ2-3; D is perhaps TRBD1 (5 bases). This CDR3 has 14 amino acids. V was shortened by 2 bases and J by 4 bases, with 11 bases between the two germline ends. Looked up from germline, CDR1 is SGDLS and CDR2 is YYNGEE. The chain's CDR3 is CASSVQVGADTQYF. DNA for the CDR3: TGTGCCAGCAGCGTTCAAGTAGGGGCAGATACGCAGTATTTT. Combining the CDR3 with reference TRBV9 and TRBJ2-3 gives the whole variable domain DSGVTQTPKHLITATGQRVTLRCSPRSGDLSVYWYQQSLDQGLQFLIQYYNGEERAKGNILERFSAQQFPDLHSELNLSSLELGDSALYFCASSVQVGADTQYFGPGTRLTVL.

This clonotype occurred many times. The V and J genes are TRBV7-2 and TRBJ2-7; no firm D call. Trimming shortened V by 2 bases and J by 5 bases, and 4 bases separated the two germline ends. The germline CDR1 and CDR2 sequences are SGHTA and FQGNSA. This CDR3 spans 11 amino acids. The CDR3 reads CASSLINEQYF. DNA for the CDR3: TGTGCCAGCAGCTTAATAAACGAGCAGTACTTC. Using reference TRBV7-2 and TRBJ2-7 for the parts outside the CDR3, the full variable domain is GAGVSQSPSNKVTEKGKDVELRCDPISGHTALYWYRQSLGQGLEFLIYFQGNSAPDKSGLPSDRFSAERTGGSVSTLTIQRTQQEDSAVYLCASSLINEQYFGPGTRLTVT.

V usage is TRBV15 and J usage is TRBJ2-7; 7 nucleotides line up with TRBD1. The CDR3 loop spans 14 amino acids. Germline CDR1 LNHNV, CDR2 YYDKDF (reference sequence). V was clipped by 5 bases and J by 7 bases; unmatched bases: 11. CDR3 sequence reads: CATSGQDEVWEQYF. DNA for the CDR3: TGTGCCACCAGCGGACAGGACGAGGTGTGGGAGCAGTACTTC.

V gene TRBV2 combines with J gene TRBJ2-3; D is unclear. Trimming shortened V by 4 bases and J by 2 bases, and 7 bases separated the two germline ends. The CDR3 spans 13 residues. Per the germline V gene, CDR1 is SNHLY and CDR2 is FYNNEI. The CDR3 is CASSGLTTDTQYF. As DNA, the CDR3 is TGTGCCAGCAGTGGGTTAACCACAGATACGCAGTATTTT.

A few counts support this clonotype. This chain connects TRBV7-3 to TRBJ2-2; 10 nucleotides agree with TRBD2. V was pared by 5 bases and J by 7 bases, with 7 bases of the junction left unmatched. Germline V gene lookup returns CDR1 SGHTA and CDR2 FQGTGA. The CDR3 loop spans 15 amino acids. The CDR3 DNA is TGTGCCAGCAGCCTGAGCGGGAGGGCCATCGGGGAGCTGTTTTTT. This gives the protein CASSLSGRAIGELFF.

This clonotype appeared a few times. The DNA for the CDR3 is TGTGCCAGCAGCCAAGGGCGGGGAGGGCCATATGAGCAGTTCTTC. It yields the protein CASSQGRGGPYEQFF. The chain carries TRBV3-1 and TRBJ2-1, with 7 bases that match TRBD2. V lost 1 base and J lost 8; bases outside the gene matches: 8. CDR3 length: 15 residues. CDR1 and CDR2 from the germline V gene are LGHDT and YNNKEL (reference sequence).

This clonotype was counted between two and nine times. V usage is TRBV4-2 and J usage is TRBJ1-2, with D possibly matching TRBD1 (6 bases). Germline-derived CDR1 and CDR2 are LGHNA and YNFKEQ. Trimming left V 4 bases short and J 2 bases short, with 11 bases between. This CDR3 is built from 14 residues. The CDR3 DNA reads TGTGCCAGCAGCCCTGGACAGAAAAACTATGGCTACACCTTC. Amino acids: CASSPGQKNYGYTF.

The chain couples TRBV5-6 to TRBJ2-3; 8 nucleotides match TRBD2. The V segment lost 3 bases and the J segment 0 bases; nucleotides outside the gene matches: 6. This CDR3 comprises 16 residues. Germline-derived CDR1 and CDR2 are SGHDT and YYEEEE. The CDR3 is CASSSTSGRSTDTQYF. The CDR3 bases are TGTGCCAGCAGCTCCACTAGCGGAAGAAGCACAGATACGCAGTATTTT.

This clonotype was seen only a few times. The chain has TRBV7-3 and TRBJ2-1; D ambiguous. Germline V gene data show CDR1 as SGHTA and CDR2 as FQGTGA. This CDR3 is built from 16 residues. With 6 bases removed from V and 7 bases from J, the gap between germline ends came to 22 bases. In DNA form, the CDR3 reads TGTGCCAGCAGGGGAAGGGATCTAGGAAATCGGAATGAGCAGTTCTTC. This gives the protein CASRGRDLGNRNEQFF. The full variable domain, completed using reference TRBV7-3 and TRBJ2-1, is GAGVSQTPSNKVTEKGKYVELRCDPISGHTALYWYRQSLGQGPEFLIYFQGTGAADDSGLPNDRFFAVRPEGSVSTLKIQRTERGDSAVYLCASRGRDLGNRNEQFFGPGTRLTVL.

The V gene is TRBV12-3 or TRBV12-4, the J gene TRBJ2-3; maybe TRBD1 (5 bases). This CDR3 is 14 amino acids long. V shed 10 bases and J shed 1 base, with 15 bases lying between them. DNA for the CDR3: TGTGCCAACCGGCGAGGCAGGGGCACAGATACGCAGTATTTT. It translates to CANRRGRGTDTQYF.

J is TRBJ2-7 and V is TRBV5-1; D might be TRBD2 (5 bases). Between the trimmed V and J ends, which lost 1 base and 0 bases, there was a span of 11 bases. Germline CDR1 and CDR2: SGHRS and YFSETQ. This CDR3 has 15 residues. The chain's CDR3 is CASSLIEGSSYEQYF. The CDR3 DNA reads TGCGCCAGCAGCTTGATCGAGGGCAGCTCCTACGAGCAGTACTTC.

The chain has TRBV25-1 and TRBJ2-7, with D possibly matching TRBD1 (6 bases). Germline lookup yields CDR1 MGHDK and CDR2 SYGVNS. The CDR3 is made up of 14 amino acids. Deletions cut 5 bases from V and 5 bases from J, with 16 bases between. The CDR3 protein is CASSNGQPGDEQYF. Here the CDR3 DNA reads TGTGCCAGCAGTAACGGACAGCCAGGGGACGAGCAGTACTTC.

V is TRBV18 and J is TRBJ2-3, with D possibly matching TRBD2 (5 bases). The CDR3 is 14 amino acids. The V end lost 0 bases, the J end lost 3 bases, and 7 bases lay between the germline ends. Germline values: CDR1 KGHSH, CDR2 LQKENI. The CDR3 DNA follows: TGTGCCAGCTCACCACCCGGACTGACAGATACGCAGTATTTT. Its translation is CASSPPGLTDTQYF.

V usage is TRBV19 and J usage is TRBJ1-1; 8 bases are a match to TRBD1. Germline CDR1 and CDR2: LNHDA and SQIVND (reference sequence). Germline trimming cut 5 bases from V and 4 bases from J; bases unmatched to any gene: 3. The length of the CDR3 is 13 residues. CDR3 sequence reads: CASSQTGVTEAFF. The CDR3 DNA reads TGTGCCAGTAGTCAGACAGGGGTCACTGAAGCTTTCTTT.

This clonotype was counted at least ten times. The CDR3 loop is CASSLEPLGYNEQFF. The CDR3 bases are TGTGCCAGCAGCTTAGAACCCCTGGGCTACAATGAGCAGTTCTTC. The rearrangement joins TRBV7-9 to TRBJ2-1; unclear D gene. This CDR3 region has 15 residues. Germline V gene sequence: CDR1 SEHNR, CDR2 FQNEAQ (reference sequence). With 1 base removed from V and 3 bases from J, the gap between germline ends came to 10 bases. Filled out from reference TRBV7-9 and TRBJ2-1, the complete variable domain reads DTGVSQNPRHKITKRGQNVTFRCDPISEHNRLYWYRQTLGQGPEFLTYFQNEAQLEKSRLLSDRFSAERPKGSFSTLEIQRTEQGDSAMYLCASSLEPLGYNEQFFGPGTRLTVL.

This chain joins TRBV19 and TRBJ2-7, with TRBD1 as a possible D gene (6 bases). V lost 3 bases, J lost 0 bases, and 18 bases lay in between. Germline V gene sequence: CDR1 LNHDA, CDR2 SQIVND (reference sequence). CDR3 length: 17 amino acids. Here the CDR3 reads CASSIGQTGRSSYEQYF. CDR3 nucleotide sequence: TGTGCCAGTAGTATCGGTCAAACAGGGAGAAGCTCCTACGAGCAGTACTTC.

The chain uses TRBV12-3 or TRBV12-4 and TRBJ2-1, with D perhaps matching TRBD2 (6 bases). Trimming removed 0 bases from V and 5 bases from J, with 11 bases in between. This CDR3 has 15 amino acids. CDR3 bases: TGTGCCAGCAGTTTAGCGCTCGGGGGAGACAATGAGCAGTTCTTC. This sequence encodes CASSLALGGDNEQFF.